The 30 T cell receptor beta chains given below trace back to one sample, sequenced in a study of regulatory T cells. Study-level findings and limits: In CD3G-deficient patients, conventional CD4+ T cells were enriched for hydrophobic CDR3 residues at positions 6 and 7.

Amplification used 52 TRBV primers and 13 TRBJ primers. Sequencing used immunoSEQ multiplex PCR; TCRdb keeps in-frame clones, though not all of them. The sample holds about 15,000 clones, approximately 82% seen once. For these TCRs, the target antigens are not known. What was sequenced was conventional CD4+ T cells sorted from blood. The receptors derive from a person in their twenties or thirties with CD3G deficiency.

This clone has only one observation. The chain couples TRBV7-8 to TRBJ2-3; no definite D call. The V and J ends lost 4 bases and 1 base respectively, with 6 bases between them. This CDR3 comprises 13 residues. In germline, CDR1 is SGHVS, CDR2 FQNEAQ. The CDR3 nucleotides read TGTGCCAGCAGCTCAGTCGGCACAGATACGCAGTATTTT. Residues: CASSSVGTDTQYF.

This clone was observed a single time. This chain joins TRBV7-9 and TRBJ2-7; D is undetermined. With 5 bases removed from V and 7 bases from J, the gap between germline ends came to 18 bases. This CDR3 is 14 amino acids long. Per the germline V gene, CDR1 is SEHNR and CDR2 is FQNEAQ (reference sequence). As DNA, the CDR3 is TGTGCCAGCAGCCCGGCCCCCGATAAAAAGGAGCAGTACTTC. Translating gives CASSPAPDKKEQYF.

The chain recombines TRBV7-2 with TRBJ1-6, with D unresolved. Trimming pared 2 bases from V and 6 bases from J, leaving 17 bases between. The length of the CDR3 is 17 residues. Per the germline V gene, CDR1 is SGHTA and CDR2 is FQGNSA. As DNA, the CDR3 is TGTGCCAGCAGCTTAAGTGGAAACCCTTTTGGTAATTCACCCCTCCACTTT. It yields the protein CASSLSGNPFGNSPLHF.

This rearrangement joins TRBV6-6 to TRBJ2-7, with D unresolved. Per the germline V gene, CDR1 is MNHNY and CDR2 is SVGAGI (reference sequence). CDR3 length: 11 residues. The V end was cut by 6 bases, the J end by 7 bases, with 10 bases between. Written as DNA, the CDR3 is TGTGCCAGCAGCCGGTGGGGTGAGCAGTACTTC. This sequence encodes CASSRWGEQYF.

This chain joins TRBV5-1 and TRBJ2-3, with TRBD2 identical over 8 bases. This CDR3 comprises 14 residues. Trimming took 0 bases from V and 4 from J; bases not matched to a gene: 1. The V gene's germline CDR1 is SGHRS and CDR2 YFSETQ. As DNA, the CDR3 is TGCGCCAGCAGCTTGGCGGGGGGGCCAGATACGCAGTATTTT. Translation: CASSLAGGPDTQYF.

The sample holds one count of this clone. V usage is TRBV11-2 and J usage is TRBJ2-3; D gene unclear. Trimming cost V 5 bases and J 4 bases, with 4 bases left between them. Looked up from germline, CDR1 is SGHAT and CDR2 is FQNNGV. The CDR3 is 11 residues long. The CDR3 DNA reads TGTGCCAGCAGCCATTCAGATACGCAGTATTTT. Its translation: CASSHSDTQYF. Variable domain in full (rest from reference TRBV11-2 and TRBJ2-3): EAGVAQSPRYKIIEKRQSVAFWCNPISGHATLYWYQQILGQGPKLLIQFQNNGVVDDSQLPKDRFSAERLKGVDSTLKIQPAKLEDSAVYLCASSHSDTQYFGPGTRLTVL.

This clone was counted between two and nine times. The genes are TRBV6-1 and TRBJ2-7; D may correspond to TRBD1 or TRBD2 (6 bases each). Germline V gene data show CDR1 as MNHNS and CDR2 as SASEGT. V lost 6 bases, J lost 2 bases, and 17 bases lay in between. The CDR3 runs 15 residues. CDR3 amino acids: CASSLEGGATYEQYF. CDR3 bases: TGTGCCAGCAGCCTCGAGGGGGGTGCGACCTACGAGCAGTACTTC.

The J gene is TRBJ2-1, the V gene TRBV29-1; 11 nucleotides line up with TRBD1. Looked up from germline, CDR1 is SQVTM and CDR2 is ANQGSEA. Trimming removed 7 bases from V and 4 bases from J; junction bases left unmatched: 6. The CDR3 consists of 14 residues. The CDR3 spells CSARDRGFYNEQFF. The DNA for the CDR3 is TGCAGCGCCCGGGACAGGGGGTTTTACAATGAGCAGTTCTTC.

This clone was counted a single time. The chain joins TRBV18 to TRBJ1-1; D not certain. Trimming stripped 5 bases from V and 4 bases from J, with 11 bases between. The CDR3 covers 13 residues. The V gene's germline CDR1 is KGHSH and CDR2 LQKENI. Here the CDR3 reads CASSDGGFTEAFF. The CDR3 DNA reads TGTGCCAGCTCAGATGGCGGTTTCACTGAAGCTTTCTTT.

The DNA for the CDR3 is TGTGCCAGCAGCGTGGGCCCCTACAATGAGCAGTTCTTC. Its translation: CASSVGPYNEQFF. V gene TRBV9 combines with J gene TRBJ2-1; unclear D gene. The CDR3 has 13 amino acids. CDR1 is SGDLS and CDR2 is YYNGEE in the germline V gene. V lost 2 bases to trimming and J lost 2 bases, with 5 bases between them.

This clone was seen just once. The V call is TRBV6-6, the J call TRBJ1-1; D is unresolved. The CDR3 totals 14 residues. Trimming pared 2 bases from V and 5 bases from J, leaving 12 bases between. In germline, CDR1 is MNHNY, CDR2 SVGAGI (reference sequence). The CDR3 spells CASSYGAEKTEAFF. The CDR3 nucleotides are TGTGCCAGCAGTTACGGTGCCGAGAAAACTGAAGCTTTCTTT.

This chain joins TRBV27 and TRBJ2-6; a possible D gene is TRBD1 (5 bases). Trimming removed 2 bases from V and 0 bases from J, with 11 bases in between. In germline, CDR1 is MNHEY, CDR2 SMNVEV (reference sequence). The CDR3 covers 17 residues. The CDR3 coding sequence is TGTGCCAGCAGTTTAAAGGGGTCACCCTCTGGGGCCAACGTCCTGACTTTC. Translation: CASSLKGSPSGANVLTF.

The rearrangement uses TRBV10-3 and TRBJ2-7; D unresolved. The V end lost 2 bases, the J end lost 5 bases, and 7 bases lay between the germline ends. The germline V gene has CDR1 ENHRY and CDR2 SYGVKD. The CDR3 length is 12 residues. Here the CDR3 reads CAISESWNEQYF. The CDR3 DNA is TGTGCCATCAGTGAGAGCTGGAACGAGCAGTACTTC.

This chain links TRBV5-1 with TRBJ1-1, with D perhaps matching TRBD1 (5 bases). The CDR3 is made up of 13 amino acids. Germline V gene data show CDR1 as SGHRS and CDR2 as YFSETQ. V lost 2 bases to trimming and J lost 1 base, with 6 bases between them. The CDR3 loop is CASSFQGNTEAFF. The CDR3 DNA reads TGCGCCAGCAGCTTCCAGGGGAACACTGAAGCTTTCTTT.

This sequence joins TRBV6-1 and TRBJ2-7, with D maybe TRBD1 (6 bases). Germline V lookup: CDR1 MNHNS, CDR2 SASEGT. V was shortened by 6 bases and J by 6 bases, with 18 bases between the two germline ends. This CDR3 comprises 14 residues. CDR3 coding DNA: TGTGCCAGCAGCGACAGGAGACAATCCGGCGAGCAGTACTTC. As protein: CASSDRRQSGEQYF.

The chain employs TRBV7-9 and TRBJ2-7; TRBD2 is a possible D gene (7 bases). This CDR3 spans 14 amino acids. Germline lookup yields CDR1 SEHNR and CDR2 FQNEAQ (reference sequence). Trimming left V 2 bases short and J 4 bases short, with 12 bases between. CDR3 region: CASSLRGGGYEQYF. For the CDR3, the DNA is TGTGCCAGCAGCTTAAGGGGAGGGGGATACGAGCAGTACTTC.

This chain joins TRBV5-1 and TRBJ1-1; D is uncertain. The CDR3 has 13 amino acids. The ends were cut back, 0 bases at V and 4 bases at J, with 7 bases in the middle. Germline-derived CDR1 and CDR2 are SGHRS and YFSETQ. The CDR3 region is CASSLEWGTEAFF. CDR3 in DNA: TGCGCCAGCAGCTTGGAGTGGGGCACTGAAGCTTTCTTT.

V is TRBV18 and J is TRBJ2-7; D is undetermined. CDR3 length equals 13 residues. V lost 1 base to trimming and J lost 4 bases, with 8 bases between them. Per germline, CDR1 KGHSH and CDR2 LQKENI. The CDR3 here is CASSPLHYYEQYF. The CDR3 region has the DNA TGTGCCAGCTCACCACTTCACTATTACGAGCAGTACTTC. The full variable domain, in which reference TRBV18 and TRBJ2-7 provide the parts outside the CDR3, is NAGVMQNPRHLVRRRGQEARLRCSPMKGHSHVYWYRQLPEEGLKFMVYLQKENIIDESGMPKERFSAEFPKEGPSILRIQQVVRGDSAAYFCASSPLHYYEQYFGPGTRLTVT.

The chain is built from TRBV28 and TRBJ2-6, with D possibly matching TRBD2 (6 bases). V lost 3 bases, J lost 0 bases, and 9 bases lay in between. CDR3 length: 16 residues. Germline CDR1 and CDR2: MDHEN and SYDVKM. CDR3 sequence (DNA): TGTGCCAGCAGTTTCGCGGGGTCCTCTGGGGCCAACGTCCTGACTTTC. As protein: CASSFAGSSGANVLTF.

This chain links TRBV6-6 with TRBJ2-6; D gene ambiguous. Trimming pared 4 bases from V and 12 bases from J, leaving 16 bases between. CDR1 MNHNY and CDR2 SVGAGI come from the germline V gene (reference sequence). This CDR3 spans 14 amino acids. CDR3: CASSSRRAAVVLTF. CDR3 bases: TGTGCCAGCAGTTCGCGCCGGGCAGCCGTCGTCCTGACTTTC.

The V gene is TRBV30, the J gene TRBJ2-3; 10 bases agree with TRBD1. Trimming at V came to 1 base and at J to 4 bases, leaving 2 bases not matched to a gene. Germline loops: CDR1 GTSNPN, CDR2 SVGIG (reference sequence). This CDR3 is built from 14 residues. The CDR3 DNA reads as TGTGCCTGGAGTGGGACAGGGGGTGCAGATACGCAGTATTTT. Its translation is CAWSGTGGADTQYF.

This CDR3 reads CASSPPGKNIQYF. The CDR3 nucleotides are TGTGCCAGCAGCCCTCCCGGCAAAAACATTCAGTACTTC. The chain recombines TRBV7-2 with TRBJ2-4; D unclear. The V end lost 5 bases, the J end lost 3 bases, and 8 bases lay between the germline ends. This CDR3 has 13 amino acids. Germline CDR1 and CDR2: SGHTA and FQGNSA. Full variable domain (missing parts from reference TRBV7-2 and TRBJ2-4): GAGVSQSPSNKVTEKGKDVELRCDPISGHTALYWYRQSLGQGLEFLIYFQGNSAPDKSGLPSDRFSAERTGGSVSTLTIQRTQQEDSAVYLCASSPPGKNIQYFGAGTRLSVL.

This clone was seen only once. The V gene is TRBV5-1, the J gene TRBJ2-1, with a possible D match to TRBD2 (6 bases). Germline V gives CDR1 SGHRS, CDR2 YFSETQ. The CDR3 covers 16 residues. V dropped 0 bases and J dropped 4 bases, with 14 bases sitting between them. This chain's CDR3 is CASSLEAGLAYNEQFF. The CDR3 nucleotides are TGCGCCAGCAGCTTGGAAGCGGGCTTAGCTTACAATGAGCAGTTCTTC.

This clone was found once. The J gene is TRBJ2-2, the V gene TRBV5-1; no clear D. Per the germline V gene, CDR1 is SGHRS and CDR2 is YFSETQ. This CDR3 comprises 14 residues. Trimming left V 1 base short and J 0 bases short, with 4 bases between. CDR3 loop: CASSLTSNTGELFF. The CDR3 DNA reads TGCGCCAGCAGCTTGACATCGAACACCGGGGAGCTGTTTTTT.

This clone showed up just once. The chain has TRBV6-1 and TRBJ1-2; 9 bases align to TRBD1. The CDR3 consists of 12 residues. The germline CDR1 and CDR2 sequences are MNHNS and SASEGT. The V gene end was trimmed by 10 bases and the J gene end by 8 bases; junction bases not matched to a gene: 8. CDR3 loop: CATTGTGRGYTF. CDR3 DNA: TGTGCCACCACCGGGACAGGGCGAGGCTACACCTTC.

This rearrangement joins TRBV18 to TRBJ1-2; no definite D call. The V end lost 1 base, the J end lost 7 bases, and 19 bases lay between the germline ends. This CDR3 contains 16 residues. The germline CDR1 and CDR2 sequences are KGHSH and LQKENI. The CDR3 DNA reads as TGTGCCAGCTCACCACTAAAGATTGGGTTCGGTGGTGGCTACACCTTC. Its protein product is CASSPLKIGFGGGYTF.

The V and J genes are TRBV7-9 and TRBJ1-3; D ambiguous. Germline loops: CDR1 SEHNR, CDR2 FQNEAQ (reference sequence). This CDR3 is 16 amino acids long. V lost 1 base and J 0 bases, leaving 10 bases between the germline ends. CDR3 coding DNA: TGTGCCAGCAGCTTAGAGTCGGGATTCTCTGGAAACACCATATATTTT. Translation: CASSLESGFSGNTIYF.

The chain joins TRBV28 to TRBJ2-7; D is possibly TRBD1 (7 bases). The CDR3 covers 15 residues. V dropped 5 bases and J dropped 7 bases, with 21 bases sitting between them. Germline V gives CDR1 MDHEN, CDR2 SYDVKM. The CDR3 loop reads CASSLPPFRGAEQYF. The CDR3 DNA is TGTGCCAGCAGTCTGCCACCTTTCAGGGGGGCTGAGCAGTACTTC.

The chain uses TRBV20-1 and TRBJ1-1; D gene uncertain. Germline loops: CDR1 DFQATT, CDR2 SNEGSKA (reference sequence). The CDR3 totals 11 residues. V gave up 5 bases and J gave up 8 bases, with 12 bases separating them. The CDR3 DNA is TGCAGTGCTCCTCATGAACGAGAAGCTTTCTTT. Protein sequence: CSAPHEREAFF.

Only a few counts were recorded for this clone. The chain recombines TRBV13 with TRBJ1-1; a possible D gene is TRBD1 (6 bases). Deletions cut 5 bases from V and 1 base from J, with 14 bases between. The CDR3 is 15 amino acids. Germline V gene sequence: CDR1 PRHDT, CDR2 FYEKMQ (reference sequence). This CDR3 reads CASSRGGATNTEAFF. The CDR3 DNA reads as TGTGCCAGCAGCCGAGGGGGGGCTACGAACACTGAAGCTTTCTTT.